At least ten counts were recorded for the clone carrying this T cell receptor (beta chain). This specimen belongs to a study of T-cell reconstitution after alpha-beta-depleted transplantation in children. Preparation of the TCRbeta library involved a method that used unique molecular identifiers. One entry per CDR3 protein results from TCRdb running MiXCR on the PCR reads. Among around 680,000 distinct CDR3 sequences listed, 16% were seen once. This CDR3 has 15 residues. Germline loops: CDR1 SGHTA, CDR2 FQGTGA. Trimming pared 2 bases from V and 2 bases from J, leaving 11 bases between. The rearrangement links TRBV7-3 to TRBJ2-3; maybe TRBD2 (7 bases). The sequenced sample was PBMCs from the stem cell graft donor, obtained from the stem cell graft. The clonotype was recovered from a human donor who donated a stem cell graft to a child with acute myeloid leukemia. The CDR3 sequence: CASSLGRGATDTQYF. The CDR3 bases are TGTGCCAGCAGCTTAGGACGGGGGGCCACAGATACGCAGTATTTT. The full variable domain, rest sourced from reference TRBV7-3 and TRBJ2-3, is GAGVSQTPSNKVTEKGKYVELRCDPISGHTALYWYRQSLGQGPEFLIYFQGTGAADDSGLPNDRFFAVRPEGSVSTLKIQRTERGDSAVYLCASSLGRGATDTQYFGPGTRLTVL.